The sequence of this TCR beta chain was determined in a study of blood T cell repertoires in COVID-19. The overall study: T cells, B-cell-depleted T cells, or PBMCs supplied cDNA or gDNA.

CDR3 length equals 15 residues. Germline CDR1 is MGHRA and CDR2 is YSYEKL. Trimming took off 0 bases at V and 5 bases at J, with 13 bases between the two ends. Adults between about 18 and 95 years of age took part from about two dozen US areas. Clinical history as reported by participants underpinned cohort assignment. As originally analysed: How many nucleated cells were present was estimated from reference gene primer amplification. The repertoire was sequenced with immunoSEQ multiplex PCR; TCRdb's copy has only in-frame clones and lacks some. V, J and clone size were drawn from that table, and D and trimming were deduced from the DNA. Here the sample spans approximately 150,000 clones, 84% being singletons.

The TCR was taken from a woman aged 45-65 years with acute COVID-19. The J gene is TRBJ1-2, the V gene TRBV4-1, with D maybe TRBD1 (6 bases). The specimen was PBMCs or T cells enriched from blood (not recorded which). The CDR3 DNA follows: TGCGCCAGCAGCCAAGATAGGGCAGGGGTTTATGGCTACACCTTC. This translates into CASSQDRAGVYGYTF.